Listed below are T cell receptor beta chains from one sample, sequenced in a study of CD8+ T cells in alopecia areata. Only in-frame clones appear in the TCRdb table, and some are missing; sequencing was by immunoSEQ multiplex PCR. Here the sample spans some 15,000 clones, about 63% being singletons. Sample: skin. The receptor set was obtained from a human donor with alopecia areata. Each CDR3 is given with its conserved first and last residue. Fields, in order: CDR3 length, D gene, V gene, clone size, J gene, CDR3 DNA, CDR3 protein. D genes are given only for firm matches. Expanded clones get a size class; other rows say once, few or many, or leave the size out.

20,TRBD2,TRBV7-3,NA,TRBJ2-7,TGTGCCAGCATAAAGCAAGCCGAGACTAGCGGGACGAACACCTTGGGCGAGCAGTACTTC,CASIKQAETSGTNTLGEQYF
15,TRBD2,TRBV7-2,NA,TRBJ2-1,TGTGCCAGCAGCTCAGCGGGAGTATCCTACAATGAGCAGTTCTTC,CASSSAGVSYNEQFF
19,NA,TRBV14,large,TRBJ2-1,TGTGCCAGCAGCGCAACCTCTAGCGAGGTTGGGTCTTGGTACAATGAGCAGTTCTTC,CASSATSSEVGSWYNEQFF
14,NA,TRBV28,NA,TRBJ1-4,TGTGCCAGCAGTAGGGGCGCAACTAATGAAAAACTGTTTTTT,CASSRGATNEKLFF
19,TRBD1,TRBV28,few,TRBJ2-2,TGTGCCAGCAGCAAGCCTGGGACAGATAAACACACGAACACCGGGGAGCTGTTTTTT,CASSKPGTDKHTNTGELFF
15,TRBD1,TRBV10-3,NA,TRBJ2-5,TGTGCCATCAGCCAGGACAGGGCGGCCCAAGAGACCCAGTACTTC,CAISQDRAAQETQYF
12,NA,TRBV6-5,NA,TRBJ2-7,TGTGCCAGCAGTTACTGGGGCGTCGAGCAGTACTTC,CASSYWGVEQYF
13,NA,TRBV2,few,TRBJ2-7,TGTGCCAGCAGTGACTGGGCAGGCTACGAGCAGTACTTC,CASSDWAGYEQYF
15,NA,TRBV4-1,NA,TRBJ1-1,TGCACCAGCAGCCAAAGTAACAGGGTGGGTACTGAAGCTTTCTTT,CTSSQSNRVGTEAFF
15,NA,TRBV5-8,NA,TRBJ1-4,TGTGCCAGCAGCCCTTACCTTGCAACTAATGAAAAACTGTTTTTT,CASSPYLATNEKLFF
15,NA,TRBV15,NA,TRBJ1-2,TGTGCCACCAGCAGCCAAGACGGGAACAGCCGCGGCTACACCTTC,CATSSQDGNSRGYTF
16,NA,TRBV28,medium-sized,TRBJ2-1,TGTGCCAGCAGTTTCAAACAGGGTAGCTCCTACAATGAGCAGTTCTTC,CASSFKQGSSYNEQFF
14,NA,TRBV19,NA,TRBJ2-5,TGTGCCAGCCAATCGGGAGTTAGACAAGAGACCCAGTACTTC,CASQSGVRQETQYF
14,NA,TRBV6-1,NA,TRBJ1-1,TGTGCCAGCAGTGAGAGGGACTTGAACACTGAAGCTTTCTTT,CASSERDLNTEAFF
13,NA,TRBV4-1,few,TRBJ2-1,TGCGCCAGCAGCCAATCCCTAGCATTAGGTGGGTTCTTC,CASSQSLALGGFF
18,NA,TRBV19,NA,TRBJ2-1,TGTGCCAGTAGCCGCACGGGACAGCTACGGGAGTCCTACAATGAGCAGTTCTTC,CASSRTGQLRESYNEQFF
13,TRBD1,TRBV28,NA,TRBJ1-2,TGTGCCAGCCAGCGGACAGGGGGTCGCTACTACACCTTC,CASQRTGGRYYTF
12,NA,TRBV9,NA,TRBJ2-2,TGTGCCAGCGGCAGGGGCACCGGGGAGCTGTTTTTT,CASGRGTGELFF
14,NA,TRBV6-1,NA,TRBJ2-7,TGTGCCAGCAGTTTATCTTGGGAGTCGGGCGAGCAGTACTTC,CASSLSWESGEQYF
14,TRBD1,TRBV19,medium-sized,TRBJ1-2,TGTGCCAGTAGTCGCCGGGACAGGACCTATGGCTACACCTTC,CASSRRDRTYGYTF
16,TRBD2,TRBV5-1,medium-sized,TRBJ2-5,TGCGCCAGCAGCGTCGTAAAAGCTAGCGGCCAAGAGACCCAGTACTTC,CASSVVKASGQETQYF
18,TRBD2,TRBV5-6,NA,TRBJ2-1,TGTGCCAGCAGCTTGTTAATAGCACTAGCGGGACTTTACAATGAGCAGTTCTTC,CASSLLIALAGLYNEQFF
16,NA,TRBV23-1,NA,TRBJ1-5,TGCGCCAGCAGTCAAGAAGCGAAGAACGGCAATCAGCCCCAGCATTTT,CASSQEAKNGNQPQHF
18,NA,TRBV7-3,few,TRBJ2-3,TGTGCCAGCAGCTTCGCTAGCATGGGGCCCGCTAGCACAGATACGCAGTATTTT,CASSFASMGPASTDTQYF
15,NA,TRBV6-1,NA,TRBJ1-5,TGTGCCAGCAGTGAAGCAGGGCAGCAAAATCAGCCCCAGCATTTT,CASSEAGQQNQPQHF
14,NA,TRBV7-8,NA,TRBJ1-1,TGTGCCAGCAGCTTACTAAATTCGGACACTGAAGCTTTCTTT,CASSLLNSDTEAFF
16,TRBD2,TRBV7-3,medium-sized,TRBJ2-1,TGTGCCAGCAGCTTCCTACTAGCGGGAGGGCTCAATGAGCAGTTCTTC,CASSFLLAGGLNEQFF
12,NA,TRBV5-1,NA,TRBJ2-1,TGTGCCAGCAGCTTGGTAGACAATGAGCAGTTCTTC,CASSLVDNEQFF